These 21 T cell receptor beta chains originate from one sample sequenced in a study of T-cell memory formation after mild COVID-19. TCRdb re-derived calls from the 5' RACE reads in MiXCR, one entry per CDR3 protein. In the table there are about 440,000 distinct CDR3 sequences, 20% of which are singletons. The specimen sequenced was PBMCs or a T cell subset sorted from them (not recorded which). The source of these receptors is an adult woman who had mild COVID-19 (a few samples of this study predate the infection). Cell type and time point are not known.

Ten or more counts support this clonotype. V usage is TRBV7-9 and J usage is TRBJ2-1, with a tentative D call TRBD2 (6 bases). The germline V and J ends were trimmed by 3 bases and 10 bases, with 22 bases remaining between them. CDR3 size: 16 residues. CDR1 SEHNR and CDR2 FQNEAQ come from the germline V gene (reference sequence). The CDR3 bases are TGTGCCAGCAGCTTCCTCGAACTAGCACCCCGCGGCGAGCAGTTCTTC. It translates to CASSFLELAPRGEQFF.

V is TRBV2 and J is TRBJ2-3; possibly TRBD1 for D (6 bases). The V end was cut by 1 base, the J end by 2 bases, with 13 bases between. This CDR3 region has 16 residues. Germline assignment: CDR1 SNHLY and CDR2 FYNNEI. The CDR3 spells CASSEGGRGFTDTQYF. The CDR3, as DNA: TGTGCCAGCAGTGAAGGGGGCAGGGGATTCACAGATACGCAGTATTTT.

This clonotype was found a few times. V is TRBV20-1 and J is TRBJ2-1; the match to TRBD2 covers 8 bases. Germline values: CDR1 DFQATT, CDR2 SNEGSKA (reference sequence). Trimming took 5 bases from V and 3 from J; bases not matched to a gene: 6. There are 14 residues in the CDR3. This chain's CDR3 is CSAPKRGYYNEQFF. The DNA for the CDR3 is TGCAGTGCTCCGAAGCGGGGGTACTACAATGAGCAGTTCTTC.

This clonotype was seen ten or more times. V and J are TRBV7-3 and TRBJ2-1; 9 bases agree with TRBD1. Germline values: CDR1 SGHTA, CDR2 FQGTGA. The J segment lost 7 bases and the V segment lost 5 bases, leaving 9 bases of the junction unmatched. The CDR3 is 15 amino acids. The DNA of the CDR3 is TGTGCCAGCAGCCCGACAGGGGGGGCCCCAAATGAGCAGTTCTTC. It specifies CASSPTGGAPNEQFF.

This clonotype was picked up a small number of times. The rearrangement links TRBV29-1 to TRBJ2-1; TRBD2 might be the D (6 bases). V was pared by 7 bases and J by 7 bases, with 14 bases between. The V gene's germline CDR1 is SQVTM and CDR2 ANQGSEA. CDR3 length: 12 residues. The CDR3 reads CSAEDGGNEQFF. The CDR3 DNA is TGCAGCGCCGAGGACGGGGGTAATGAGCAGTTCTTC.

The rearrangement links TRBV29-1 to TRBJ2-3; perhaps TRBD2 as D (5 bases). Germline V gene data show CDR1 as SQVTM and CDR2 as ANQGSEA. CDR3 size: 16 residues. Deletions cut 6 bases from V and 1 base from J, with 20 bases between. For the CDR3, the DNA is TGCAGCGTCGGCCCCCTTCGGGGAGACCGCACAGATACGCAGTATTTT. Amino acid sequence: CSVGPLRGDRTDTQYF.

This clonotype came up a few times. The rearrangement links TRBV12-3 or TRBV12-4 to TRBJ1-6; D not certain. The ends were cut back, 2 bases at V and 2 bases at J, with 7 bases in the middle. The CDR3 is made up of 15 amino acids. Here the CDR3 reads CASSLRQTYNSPLHF. CDR3 DNA: TGTGCCAGCAGTTTACGGCAGACCTATAATTCACCCCTCCACTTT.

This clonotype has more than one count but fewer than ten. The CDR3 bases are TGTGCCAGTAGTACCTCCGGAGGGAACACTGAAGCTTTCTTT. It translates to CASSTSGGNTEAFF. The chain couples TRBV19 to TRBJ1-1; D remains ambiguous. V was pared by 4 bases and J by 1 base, with 10 bases between. CDR3 length equals 14 residues. Germline-derived CDR1 and CDR2 are LNHDA and SQIVND (reference sequence).

This clonotype has just a few counts. The CDR3: CASSAWTGLGGYTF. DNA of the CDR3: TGTGCCAGCAGCGCTTGGACAGGGTTGGGTGGCTACACCTTC. The chain couples TRBV9 to TRBJ1-2, with 8 bases aligning to TRBD1. Germline CDR1 reads SGDLS; CDR2 reads YYNGEE. The V and J ends lost 3 bases and 7 bases, in that order; junction bases with no gene match: 8. The CDR3 loop spans 14 amino acids.

This clonotype was counted only a few times. The V and J genes are TRBV12-3 or TRBV12-4 and TRBJ1-2, with 10 bases fitting TRBD1. The CDR3 loop spans 16 amino acids. After removal of 3 bases from V and 0 bases from J, the junction contained 4 bases not matched to a gene. CDR3 in DNA: TGTGCCAGCAGTTTGACAGGGGGCCGAGCTAACTATGGCTACACCTTC. This encodes CASSLTGGRANYGYTF.

The chain uses TRBV29-1 and TRBJ1-2; a possible D gene is TRBD1 (6 bases). The CDR3 sequence is 12 residues long. Trimming stripped 7 bases from V and 2 bases from J, with 11 bases between. Per the germline V gene, CDR1 is SQVTM and CDR2 is ANQGSEA. CDR3 nucleotides: TGCAGCGACTGGGACACCAACTATGGCTACACCTTC. Translated, it gives CSDWDTNYGYTF. Using reference TRBV29-1 and TRBJ1-2 for the parts outside the CDR3, the full variable domain is SAVISQKPSRDICQRGTSLTIQCQVDSQVTMMFWYRQQPGQSLTLIATANQGSEATYESGFVIDKFPISRPNLTFSTLTVSNMSPEDSSIYLCSDWDTNYGYTFGSGTRLTVV.

This chain uses TRBV7-2 with TRBJ2-1; D gene unclear. Germline V CDR1 and CDR2: SGHTA, FQGNSA. CDR3 length: 15 amino acids. Trimming removed 4 bases from V and 4 bases from J, with 14 bases in between. This CDR3 is CASSSLLGSYNEQFF. DNA of the CDR3: TGTGCCAGCAGCTCATTATTAGGGTCATACAATGAGCAGTTCTTC.

The V and J genes are TRBV7-9 and TRBJ2-7; D not certain. Germline CDR1 is SEHNR and CDR2 is FQNEAQ (reference sequence). The CDR3 is made up of 14 amino acids. V lost 5 bases to trimming and J lost 0 bases, with 11 bases between them. CDR3 nucleotide sequence: TGTGCCAGCAGCCCGGGCTCCGACTCCTACGAGCAGTACTTC. Protein: CASSPGSDSYEQYF.

V usage is TRBV3-1 and J usage is TRBJ1-1; D uncertain. The CDR3 is 14 residues long. The V gene lost 0 bases and the J gene lost 2 bases, with 7 bases spanning the gap. Germline V gives CDR1 LGHDT, CDR2 YNNKEL (reference sequence). CDR3 sequence reads: CASSQDLGNTEAFF. The CDR3 DNA follows: TGTGCCAGCAGCCAAGATCTGGGAAACACTGAAGCTTTCTTT.

In its sample, this clonotype was seen many times. A read error may produce the germline difference seen at one junction end. The chain uses TRBV7-9 and TRBJ2-7; perhaps TRBD1 as D (5 bases). The V gene's germline CDR1 is SEHNR and CDR2 FQNEAQ (reference sequence). CDR3 length: 12 residues. For the CDR3, the DNA is TGTGCCAGCAGCTTAGATATCCGTGGGGCTTCCTTC. Protein product: CASSLDIRGASF.

This clonotype was counted once. V usage is TRBV27 and J usage is TRBJ2-3; no reliable D call. Germline values: CDR1 MNHEY, CDR2 SMNVEV (reference sequence). V dropped 4 bases and J dropped 3 bases, with 14 bases sitting between them. CDR3 length: 15 residues. This CDR3 is CASSSDVYGTDTQYF. The CDR3 nucleotides read TGTGCCAGCAGTTCGGACGTATACGGGACAGATACGCAGTATTTT.

This clonotype was observed a handful of times. The chain carries TRBV7-3 and TRBJ2-1, with D possibly being TRBD2 (5 bases). Trimming shortened V by 0 bases and J by 7 bases, and 7 bases separated the two germline ends. Germline CDR1 SGHTA, CDR2 FQGTGA. The length of the CDR3 is 13 residues. The CDR3 coding sequence is TGTGCCAGCAGCTTAACCCCGGGGAATGAGCAGTTCTTC. It encodes CASSLTPGNEQFF.

The V and J genes are TRBV27 and TRBJ1-1; 7 bases agree with TRBD1. The length of the CDR3 is 14 residues. In germline, CDR1 is MNHEY, CDR2 SMNVEV (reference sequence). With 7 bases clipped from V and 4 bases from J, the junction kept 9 bases outside the gene matches. The CDR3 region is CASTPGTAITEAFF. Written as DNA, the CDR3 is TGTGCCAGCACCCCCGGGACAGCTATCACTGAAGCTTTCTTT.

The chain recombines TRBV18 with TRBJ2-7, with D tentatively TRBD1 (6 bases). In germline, CDR1 is KGHSH, CDR2 LQKENI. Trimming left V 5 bases short and J 3 bases short, with 11 bases between. The CDR3 totals 13 residues. In DNA, the CDR3 is TGTGCCAGCTCAGTGGGGGCCAACTACGAGCAGTACTTC. This codes for CASSVGANYEQYF.

This clonotype has a handful of counts. The chain couples TRBV5-1 to TRBJ2-7; the match to TRBD1 covers 11 bases. Trimming removed 4 bases from V and 2 bases from J; junction bases left unmatched: 5. The CDR3 loop spans 15 amino acids. In germline, CDR1 is SGHRS, CDR2 YFSETQ. CDR3: CASSVGTGGAYEQYF. For the CDR3, the DNA is TGCGCCAGCAGCGTAGGGACAGGGGGAGCCTACGAGCAGTACTTC.

This clonotype has only a few counts. This chain connects TRBV6-5 to TRBJ2-7; TRBD1 is a possible D gene (7 bases). The CDR3 is made up of 14 amino acids. CDR1 is MNHEY and CDR2 is SVGAGI in the germline V gene. Trimming took off 6 bases at V and 3 bases at J, with 15 bases between the two ends. CDR3 nucleotide sequence: TGTGCCAGCAGGACAGGGAGGAGGAGCTACGAGCAGTACTTC. It specifies CASRTGRRSYEQYF.